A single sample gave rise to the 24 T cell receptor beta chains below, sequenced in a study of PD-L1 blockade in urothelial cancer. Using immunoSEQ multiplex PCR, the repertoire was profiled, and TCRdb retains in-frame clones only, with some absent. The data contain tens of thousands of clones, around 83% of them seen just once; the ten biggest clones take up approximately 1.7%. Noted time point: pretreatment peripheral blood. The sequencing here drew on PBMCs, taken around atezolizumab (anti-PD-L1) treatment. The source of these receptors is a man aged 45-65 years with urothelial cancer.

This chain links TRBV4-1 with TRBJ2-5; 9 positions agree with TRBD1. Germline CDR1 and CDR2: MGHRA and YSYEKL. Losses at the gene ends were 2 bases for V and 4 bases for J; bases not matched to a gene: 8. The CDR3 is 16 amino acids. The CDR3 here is CASSQTGTGILETQYF. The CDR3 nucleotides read TGCGCCAGCAGCCAAACCGGGACAGGGATTTTAGAGACCCAGTACTTC.

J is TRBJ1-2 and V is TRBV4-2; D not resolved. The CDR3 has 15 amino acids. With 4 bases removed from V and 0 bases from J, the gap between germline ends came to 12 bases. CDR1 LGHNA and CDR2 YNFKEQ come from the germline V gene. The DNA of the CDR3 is TGTGCCAGCAGCCTAGACGGGGAGACTAACTATGGCTACACCTTC. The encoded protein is CASSLDGETNYGYTF.

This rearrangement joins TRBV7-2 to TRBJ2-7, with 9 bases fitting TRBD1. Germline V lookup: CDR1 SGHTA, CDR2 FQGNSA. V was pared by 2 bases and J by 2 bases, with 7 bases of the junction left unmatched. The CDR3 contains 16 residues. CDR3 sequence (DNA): TGTGCCAGCAGCTTACTTCTGGGACAGGGAACCTACGAGCAGTACTTC. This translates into CASSLLLGQGTYEQYF.

CDR3 nucleotide sequence: TGTGCCAGTAGTATCAGGGGGCTGGAGGTGACCGGGGAGCTGTTTTTT. Translation gives CASSIRGLEVTGELFF. The chain combines TRBV19 with TRBJ2-2; 8 bases align to TRBD1. CDR3 length equals 16 residues. V was pared by 3 bases and J by 5 bases, with 8 bases of the junction left unmatched. Per the germline V gene, CDR1 is LNHDA and CDR2 is SQIVND (reference sequence).

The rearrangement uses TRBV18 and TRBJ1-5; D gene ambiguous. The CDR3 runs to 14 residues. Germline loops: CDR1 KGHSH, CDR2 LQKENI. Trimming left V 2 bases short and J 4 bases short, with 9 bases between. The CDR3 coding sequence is TGTGCCAGCTCACCAGGCAAGTTAAATCAGCCCCAGCATTTT. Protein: CASSPGKLNQPQHF.

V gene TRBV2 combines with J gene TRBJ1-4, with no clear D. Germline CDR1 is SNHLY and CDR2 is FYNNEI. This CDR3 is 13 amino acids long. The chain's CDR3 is CAEGGPTNEKLFF. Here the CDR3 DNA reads TGTGCAGAGGGAGGTCCAACTAATGAAAAACTGTTTTTT.

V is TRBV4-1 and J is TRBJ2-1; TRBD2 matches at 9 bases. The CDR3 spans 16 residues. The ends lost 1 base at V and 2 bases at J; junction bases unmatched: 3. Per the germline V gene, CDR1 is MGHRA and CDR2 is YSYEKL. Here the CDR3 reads CASSQGTSAAYNEQFF. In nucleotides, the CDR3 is TGCGCCAGCAGCCAAGGGACTAGCGCGGCCTACAATGAGCAGTTCTTC.

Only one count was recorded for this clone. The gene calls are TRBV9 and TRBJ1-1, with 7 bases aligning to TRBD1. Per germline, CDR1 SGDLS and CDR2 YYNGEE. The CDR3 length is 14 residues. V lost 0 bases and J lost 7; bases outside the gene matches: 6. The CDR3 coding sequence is TGTGCCAGCAGCGTAGCTGGGACAGTCAATGAAGCTTTCTTT. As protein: CASSVAGTVNEAFF.

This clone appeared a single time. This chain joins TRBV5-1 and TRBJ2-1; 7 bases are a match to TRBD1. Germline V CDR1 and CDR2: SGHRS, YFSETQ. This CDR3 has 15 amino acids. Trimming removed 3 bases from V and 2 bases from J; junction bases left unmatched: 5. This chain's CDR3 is CASSYRTGTYNEQFF. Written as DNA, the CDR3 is TGCGCCAGCAGCTATAGGACAGGCACCTACAATGAGCAGTTCTTC.

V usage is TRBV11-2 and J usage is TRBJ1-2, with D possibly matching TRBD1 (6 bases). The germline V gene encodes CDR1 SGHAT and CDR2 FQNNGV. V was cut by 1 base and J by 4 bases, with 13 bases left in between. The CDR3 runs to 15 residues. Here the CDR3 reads CASSLVTGGGYGYTF. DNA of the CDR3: TGTGCCAGCAGCTTAGTGACAGGAGGAGGCTATGGCTACACCTTC.

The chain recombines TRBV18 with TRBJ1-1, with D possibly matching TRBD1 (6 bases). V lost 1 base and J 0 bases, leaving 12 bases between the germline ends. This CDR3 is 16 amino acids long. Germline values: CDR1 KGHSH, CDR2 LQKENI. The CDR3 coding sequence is TGTGCCAGCTCACCACTACAGGGTAGTTTGAACACTGAAGCTTTCTTT. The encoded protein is CASSPLQGSLNTEAFF.

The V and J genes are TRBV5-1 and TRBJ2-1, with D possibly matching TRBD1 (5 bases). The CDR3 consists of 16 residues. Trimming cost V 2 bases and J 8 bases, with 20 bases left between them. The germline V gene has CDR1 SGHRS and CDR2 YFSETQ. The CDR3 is CASSFLQGALTDEQFF. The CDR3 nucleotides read TGCGCCAGCAGCTTCCTACAAGGGGCTCTCACCGATGAGCAGTTCTTC.

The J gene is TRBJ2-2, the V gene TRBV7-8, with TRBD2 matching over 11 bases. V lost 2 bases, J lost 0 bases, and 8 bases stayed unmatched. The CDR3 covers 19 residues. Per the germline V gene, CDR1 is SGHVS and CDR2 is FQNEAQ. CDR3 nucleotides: TGTGCCAGCAGCTTACTGGGGTGGACTAGCGGGTCGAACACCGGGGAGCTGTTTTTT. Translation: CASSLLGWTSGSNTGELFF.

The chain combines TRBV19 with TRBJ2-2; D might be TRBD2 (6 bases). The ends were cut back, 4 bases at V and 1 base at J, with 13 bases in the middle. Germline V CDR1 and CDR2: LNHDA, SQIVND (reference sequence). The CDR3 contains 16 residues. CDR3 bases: TGTGCCAGTAGTACCACTTGGGGGGAGAACACCGGGGAGCTGTTTTTT. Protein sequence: CASSTTWGENTGELFF.

CDR3 nucleotides: TGTGCCAGCAGCTCCAGACTAGCGGGGTACAATGAGCAGTTCTTC. It yields the protein CASSSRLAGYNEQFF. The rearrangement joins TRBV28 to TRBJ2-1, with 11 bases lining up with TRBD2. V was clipped by 6 bases and J by 4 bases; unmatched bases: 5. Germline V gene lookup returns CDR1 MDHEN and CDR2 SYDVKM. This CDR3 has 15 amino acids.

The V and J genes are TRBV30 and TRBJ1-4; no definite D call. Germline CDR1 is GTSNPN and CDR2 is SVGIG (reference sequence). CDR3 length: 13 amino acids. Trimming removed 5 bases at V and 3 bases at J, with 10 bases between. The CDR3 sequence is CAWASGPNEKLFF. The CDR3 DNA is TGTGCCTGGGCCAGCGGGCCTAATGAAAAACTGTTTTTT.

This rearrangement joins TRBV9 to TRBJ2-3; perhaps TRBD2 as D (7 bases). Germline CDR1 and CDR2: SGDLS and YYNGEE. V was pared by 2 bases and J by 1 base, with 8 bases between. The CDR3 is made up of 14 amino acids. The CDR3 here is CASSVGGRTDTQYF. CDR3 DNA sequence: TGTGCCAGCAGCGTGGGGGGGCGCACAGATACGCAGTATTTT.

The CDR3 DNA is TGTGCCAGCAGCCTCGGACAGGGGAATCAGCCCCAGCATTTT. It specifies CASSLGQGNQPQHF. The chain uses TRBV11-2 and TRBJ1-5; TRBD1 agrees at 9 bases. The V segment lost 5 bases and the J segment 4 bases; nucleotides outside the gene matches: 3. The CDR3 extends over 14 amino acids. Germline V gives CDR1 SGHAT, CDR2 FQNNGV.

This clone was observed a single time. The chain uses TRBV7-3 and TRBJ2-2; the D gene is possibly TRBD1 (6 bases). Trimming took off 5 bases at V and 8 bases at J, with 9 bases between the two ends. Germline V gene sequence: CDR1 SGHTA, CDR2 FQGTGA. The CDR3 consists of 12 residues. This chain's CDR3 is CASSLGQGELFF. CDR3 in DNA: TGTGCCAGCAGCCTTGGACAGGGGGAGCTGTTTTTT. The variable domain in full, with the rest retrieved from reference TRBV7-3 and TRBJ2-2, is GAGVSQTPSNKVTEKGKYVELRCDPISGHTALYWYRQSLGQGPEFLIYFQGTGAADDSGLPNDRFFAVRPEGSVSTLKIQRTERGDSAVYLCASSLGQGELFFGEGSRLTVL.

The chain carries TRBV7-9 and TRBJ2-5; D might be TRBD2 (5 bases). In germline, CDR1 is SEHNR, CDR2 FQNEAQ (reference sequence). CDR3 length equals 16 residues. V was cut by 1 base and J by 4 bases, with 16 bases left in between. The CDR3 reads CASSLVRPGWGETQYF. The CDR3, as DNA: TGTGCCAGCAGCTTAGTAAGACCGGGATGGGGAGAGACCCAGTACTTC.

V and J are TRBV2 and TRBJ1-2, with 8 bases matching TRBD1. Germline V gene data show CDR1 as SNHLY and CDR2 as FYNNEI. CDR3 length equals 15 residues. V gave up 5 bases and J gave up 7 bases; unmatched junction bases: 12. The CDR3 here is CASSLKGSGGSGYTF. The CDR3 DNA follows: TGTGCCAGCAGTCTTAAGGGTTCAGGGGGCAGTGGCTACACCTTC.

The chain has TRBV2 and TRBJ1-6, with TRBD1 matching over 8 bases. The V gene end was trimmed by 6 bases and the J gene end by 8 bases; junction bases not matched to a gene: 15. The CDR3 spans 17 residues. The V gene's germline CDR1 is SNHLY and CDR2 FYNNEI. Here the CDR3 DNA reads TGTGCCAGCAGAGCCGAGCTCCCGGGACAGGATTATTCACCCCTCCACTTT. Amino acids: CASRAELPGQDYSPLHF.

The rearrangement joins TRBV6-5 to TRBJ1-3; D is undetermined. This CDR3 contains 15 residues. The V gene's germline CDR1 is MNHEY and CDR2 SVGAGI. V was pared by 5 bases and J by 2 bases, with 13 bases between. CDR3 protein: CASSHHLGAGNTIYF. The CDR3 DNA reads TGTGCCAGCAGTCACCATCTAGGTGCTGGAAACACCATATATTTT.

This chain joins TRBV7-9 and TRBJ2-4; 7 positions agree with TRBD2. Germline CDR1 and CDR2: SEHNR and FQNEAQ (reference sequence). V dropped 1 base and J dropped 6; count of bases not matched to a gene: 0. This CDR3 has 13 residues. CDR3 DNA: TGTGCCAGCAGCTTAGGGGGGGGAAACATTCAGTACTTC. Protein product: CASSLGGGNIQYF.